Sequencing of this T cell receptor (beta chain) was carried out in a study of blood T cell repertoires in COVID-19. The wider study: Sites across the United States, Italy and Spain contributed samples from acute and convalescent COVID-19.

Here immunoSEQ multiplex PCR was the method, and the copy in TCRdb shows in-frame clones only, minus some. The sample lists 200,000 to 250,000 clones; around 86% were seen once. The participants were between about 18 and 90 years old and came from some 25 US areas. The germline V gene has CDR1 SGHTA and CDR2 FQGNSA. The CDR3 has 11 amino acids. Trimming cost V 3 bases and J 7 bases, with 3 bases left between them. The source is a man aged 25-40 years in a cohort exposed to, infected with or recovered from COVID-19 (not recorded which). The genes are TRBV7-2 and TRBJ1-4; D is unresolved. Sequences were obtained from PBMCs or T cells enriched from blood (not recorded which). DNA of the CDR3: TGTGCCAGCAGCTTCAGTGAAAAACTGTTTTTT. Translation gives CASSFSEKLFF.